These T cell receptor beta chains were read from a single sample in a study of beta chain features in type 1 diabetes. TCRdb's copy holds only in-frame clones and misses some; the assay was immunoSEQ multiplex PCR. The sample consists of some 330,000 clones, approximately 12% of them appearing once. The material sequenced was naive CD4+ T cells from blood. The receptors were sampled from a woman aged 18-29 years with type 1 diabetes. Both conserved end residues are part of each CDR3. The D gene is left open where the match is weak. Rows may omit the clone size; those that give it use once, few, many or a size class.

J gene: TRBJ2-3; D gene: -; clone size: few; V gene: TRBV20-1; CDR3 DNA: TGCAGTGCTAGAGATGCCCCGAAGACATTT; CDR3 protein: CSARDAPKTF
J gene: TRBJ2-5; D gene: TRBD2; clone size: few; V gene: TRBV25-1; CDR3 DNA: TGTGCCACCGCGACTAGCGGGGGGGCTACCCAGTACTTC; CDR3 protein: CATATSGGATQYF
J gene: TRBJ1-5; D gene: -; clone size: -; V gene: TRBV11-2; CDR3 DNA: TGTGCCAGCAACGGACAGCTCAATCAGCCCCAGCATTTT; CDR3 protein: CASNGQLNQPQHF
J gene: TRBJ1-5; D gene: TRBD1; clone size: -; V gene: TRBV7-2; CDR3 DNA: TGTGCCAGCAGCACCGGACAGGGCGATCAGCCCCAGCATTTT; CDR3 protein: CASSTGQGDQPQHF
J gene: TRBJ2-7; D gene: -; clone size: few; V gene: TRBV9; CDR3 DNA: TGTGCCAGCAGCGTTCGGAGGGGTACCTACGAGCAGTACTTC; CDR3 protein: CASSVRRGTYEQYF
J gene: TRBJ2-7; D gene: -; clone size: -; V gene: TRBV7-2; CDR3 DNA: TGTGCCAGCAGCCCAACTCAGGGAATCGGTTACGAGCAGTACTTC; CDR3 protein: CASSPTQGIGYEQYF
J gene: TRBJ1-1; D gene: -; clone size: -; V gene: TRBV7-9; CDR3 DNA: TGTGCCAGCAGCCCAAGGACAGTAAACACTGAAGCTTTCTTT; CDR3 protein: CASSPRTVNTEAFF
J gene: TRBJ2-1; D gene: TRBD2; clone size: -; V gene: TRBV19; CDR3 DNA: TGTGCCAGTAGAAGGACTAGCGGGACCAATGAGCAGTTCTTC; CDR3 protein: CASRRTSGTNEQFF
J gene: TRBJ2-1; D gene: TRBD1; clone size: few; V gene: TRBV7-6; CDR3 DNA: TGTGCCAGCAGCCTTGGACAGGGGGCGTTCGATGAGCAGTTCTTC; CDR3 protein: CASSLGQGAFDEQFF
J gene: TRBJ1-5; D gene: -; clone size: -; V gene: TRBV10-3; CDR3 DNA: TGTGCCACCCATGGGGGCGCGTTATTACCAAATCAGCCCCAGCATTTT; CDR3 protein: CATHGGALLPNQPQHF
J gene: TRBJ2-1; D gene: TRBD2; clone size: few; V gene: TRBV27; CDR3 DNA: TGTGCCAGCAGTCTCACCCGGGGGGACTCCTCAAGCTCCTACAATGAGCAGTTCTTC; CDR3 protein: CASSLTRGDSSSSYNEQFF
J gene: TRBJ2-1; D gene: TRBD2; clone size: -; V gene: TRBV25-1; CDR3 DNA: TGTGCCAGCAGTGAAACGGGACTAGCGGGGGACAATGAGCAGTTCTTC; CDR3 protein: CASSETGLAGDNEQFF
J gene: TRBJ2-1; D gene: TRBD2; clone size: few; V gene: TRBV11-2; CDR3 DNA: TGTGCCAGCAGCCGCCTAGCGGGGTACAATGAGCAGTTCTTC; CDR3 protein: CASSRLAGYNEQFF
J gene: TRBJ2-1; D gene: TRBD1; clone size: -; V gene: TRBV6-5; CDR3 DNA: TGTGCCAGCAGTTACAAACAGGGGTCCTACAATGAGCAGTTCTTC; CDR3 protein: CASSYKQGSYNEQFF
J gene: TRBJ1-1; D gene: TRBD1; clone size: -; V gene: TRBV5-6; CDR3 DNA: TGTGCCAGCAGCTTGAGACAGGGGTATGGGAACACTGAAGCTTTCTTT; CDR3 protein: CASSLRQGYGNTEAFF
J gene: TRBJ2-7; D gene: TRBD2; clone size: -; V gene: TRBV5-6; CDR3 DNA: TGTGCCAGCAAACTTAGCGGGACGACCTACGAGCAGTACTTC; CDR3 protein: CASKLSGTTYEQYF
J gene: TRBJ2-1; D gene: -; clone size: few; V gene: TRBV29-1; CDR3 DNA: TGCAGCGTTGAACGGACAGTGGACAATGAGCAGTTCTTC; CDR3 protein: CSVERTVDNEQFF
J gene: TRBJ1-5; D gene: -; clone size: few; V gene: TRBV19; CDR3 DNA: TGTGCCAGTACCCCTAATTCTCTTTTGGGCAATCAGCCCCAGCATTTT; CDR3 protein: CASTPNSLLGNQPQHF
J gene: TRBJ2-1; D gene: TRBD2; clone size: few; V gene: TRBV9; CDR3 DNA: TGTGCCAGCAGCGTCGCGGGGGGTCCCTACAATGAGCAGTTCTTC; CDR3 protein: CASSVAGGPYNEQFF
J gene: TRBJ2-7; D gene: -; clone size: few; V gene: TRBV7-8; CDR3 DNA: TGTGCCAGCAGCCTTGAAGCGAGGCCCTACGAGCAGTACTTC; CDR3 protein: CASSLEARPYEQYF
J gene: TRBJ1-2; D gene: -; clone size: -; V gene: TRBV18; CDR3 DNA: TGTGCCAGCTCACCAGGGGCCTATGGCTACACCTTC; CDR3 protein: CASSPGAYGYTF
J gene: TRBJ1-1; D gene: TRBD1; clone size: -; V gene: TRBV7-2; CDR3 DNA: TGTGCCAGCAGCCCTAACAGGGGTTCAGCTTTCTTT; CDR3 protein: CASSPNRGSAFF
J gene: TRBJ2-1; D gene: -; clone size: -; V gene: TRBV25-1; CDR3 DNA: TGTGCCAGCAGTGAATCGGGGAGGAAGGGCCAGTTCTTC; CDR3 protein: CASSESGRKGQFF
J gene: TRBJ2-6; D gene: TRBD2; clone size: -; V gene: TRBV6-5; CDR3 DNA: TGTGCCAGCAGTTGGGGACTAGCTACTGGGGCCAACGTCCTGACTTTC; CDR3 protein: CASSWGLATGANVLTF
J gene: TRBJ1-2; D gene: TRBD1; clone size: -; V gene: TRBV7-2; CDR3 DNA: TGTGCCAGCAGTCTCGGACAGGACTATGGCTACACCTTC; CDR3 protein: CASSLGQDYGYTF
J gene: TRBJ2-7; D gene: -; clone size: few; V gene: TRBV7-2; CDR3 DNA: TGTGCCAGCAGCTATACAGGGTACGAGCAGTACTTC; CDR3 protein: CASSYTGYEQYF
J gene: TRBJ2-3; D gene: TRBD2; clone size: -; V gene: TRBV9; CDR3 DNA: TGTGCCAGCAGCAACTCGACTAGCGGGAGAACCGGTACGCAGTATTTT; CDR3 protein: CASSNSTSGRTGTQYF
J gene: TRBJ2-7; D gene: TRBD1; clone size: few; V gene: TRBV28; CDR3 DNA: TGTGCCAGCAGCCCGGACAGGGGTCATAACGAGCAGTACTTC; CDR3 protein: CASSPDRGHNEQYF
J gene: TRBJ2-7; D gene: TRBD2; clone size: few; V gene: TRBV2; CDR3 DNA: TGTGCCGGCGCCGGGGGGGCCGTATACGAGCAGTACTTC; CDR3 protein: CAGAGGAVYEQYF
J gene: TRBJ2-1; D gene: TRBD1; clone size: few; V gene: TRBV7-8; CDR3 DNA: TGTGCCAGCATCCCTCCCGGGACAGTCAACAATGAGCAGTTCTTC; CDR3 protein: CASIPPGTVNNEQFF
J gene: TRBJ2-1; D gene: TRBD2; clone size: few; V gene: TRBV7-8; CDR3 DNA: TGTGCCAGCAGCCCCTTAGCGGGAGGGCCCTCCTACAATGAGCAGTTCTTC; CDR3 protein: CASSPLAGGPSYNEQFF
J gene: TRBJ2-3; D gene: -; clone size: few; V gene: TRBV29-1; CDR3 DNA: TGCAGCGTAGGAGGCAGACTAACAGATACGCAGTATTTT; CDR3 protein: CSVGGRLTDTQYF
J gene: TRBJ1-2; D gene: -; clone size: few; V gene: TRBV7-2; CDR3 DNA: TGTGCCAGCAGCTTAGAGACAGCTAACTATGGCTACACCTTC; CDR3 protein: CASSLETANYGYTF
J gene: TRBJ2-7; D gene: -; clone size: -; V gene: TRBV7-2; CDR3 DNA: TGTGCCAGCAGTTTACAGGGCTACGAGCAGTACTTC; CDR3 protein: CASSLQGYEQYF
J gene: TRBJ2-6; D gene: -; clone size: -; V gene: TRBV4-3; CDR3 DNA: TGCGCCAGCAGCCAAGATGTCAACAGACCATTCTCTGGGGCCAACGTCCTGACTTTC; CDR3 protein: CASSQDVNRPFSGANVLTF
J gene: TRBJ1-3; D gene: -; clone size: few; V gene: TRBV14; CDR3 DNA: TGTGCCAGCAGCCCAATACACAGCGGGAGCTCTGGAAACACCATATATTTT; CDR3 protein: CASSPIHSGSSGNTIYF
J gene: TRBJ2-6; D gene: -; clone size: -; V gene: TRBV28; CDR3 DNA: TGTGCCAGCACCTTCCGAGGGTCTGGGGCCAACGTCCTGACTTTC; CDR3 protein: CASTFRGSGANVLTF
J gene: TRBJ2-5; D gene: TRBD1; clone size: few; V gene: TRBV7-6; CDR3 DNA: TGTGCCAGCAGCCCCGGACAGGGAGAGACCCAGTACTTC; CDR3 protein: CASSPGQGETQYF
J gene: TRBJ1-2; D gene: TRBD1; clone size: -; V gene: TRBV30; CDR3 DNA: TGTGCCTGGAACAGCCCGACAGGGTGCACCTTC; CDR3 protein: CAWNSPTGCTF
J gene: TRBJ2-7; D gene: TRBD2; clone size: -; V gene: TRBV27; CDR3 DNA: TGTGCCAGCAGTTTACTCAGTCTAGCGGGTTCCGAGCAGTACTTC; CDR3 protein: CASSLLSLAGSEQYF
J gene: TRBJ2-2; D gene: -; clone size: few; V gene: TRBV29-1; CDR3 DNA: TGCAGCGTTTCCTCCGGGACACCAAACACCGGGGAGCTGTTTTTT; CDR3 protein: CSVSSGTPNTGELFF
J gene: TRBJ2-1; D gene: TRBD2; clone size: -; V gene: TRBV5-4; CDR3 DNA: TGTGCCAGCAGCTTGGCTAGCGGTCCGTTGGTTGAGCAGTTCTTC; CDR3 protein: CASSLASGPLVEQFF
J gene: TRBJ1-2; D gene: -; clone size: -; V gene: TRBV19; CDR3 DNA: TGTGCCAGTAGTATTTCCTCGGGGGACTATGGCTACACCTTC; CDR3 protein: CASSISSGDYGYTF
J gene: TRBJ2-1; D gene: TRBD2; clone size: few; V gene: TRBV5-4; CDR3 DNA: TGTGCCAGCAGCGCCAGACTAGCGGGAGTTGAGCAGTTCTTC; CDR3 protein: CASSARLAGVEQFF
J gene: TRBJ1-3; D gene: -; clone size: -; V gene: TRBV25-1; CDR3 DNA: TGTGCCAGCAAGCCCCCCGGAAACACCATATATTTT; CDR3 protein: CASKPPGNTIYF